Listed below are T cell receptor beta chains from one sample, sequenced in a study of blood T cells in healthy people across ages. MiXCR, applied by TCRdb to the 5' RACE reads, yields one record per CDR3 protein. The sample shows about a million distinct CDR3 sequences, roughly 50% of them seen only once. Sequenced input: blood. The source of these receptors is a woman aged 55-70 years in good health. CDR3s leave out the opening cysteine and the closing phenylalanine or tryptophan. Fields, in order: clone size, V gene, J gene, CDR3 protein. Size is stated for part of the rows, as once, few or many counts, or as a class when the clone is expanded.

clone_size: NA
v_call: TRBV3-1
j_call: TRBJ2-2
cdr3_aa: ASSQTGITGELF

clone_size: few
v_call: TRBV29-1
j_call: TRBJ2-1
cdr3_aa: SVGQRDDNEQF

clone_size: few
v_call: TRBV7-9
j_call: TRBJ2-7
cdr3_aa: ATRGPYEQY

clone_size: NA
v_call: TRBV7-3
j_call: TRBJ2-1
cdr3_aa: ASSLTPSNRGEQF

clone_size: NA
v_call: TRBV29-1
j_call: TRBJ2-3
cdr3_aa: SVENFLSEDRGTVDTQY

clone_size: few
v_call: TRBV4-1
j_call: TRBJ2-5
cdr3_aa: ASSQWDRTQETQY

clone_size: NA
v_call: TRBV29-1
j_call: TRBJ1-1
cdr3_aa: SVVLYTEAF

clone_size: few
v_call: TRBV4-2
j_call: TRBJ2-3
cdr3_aa: ASSQLLAGAGGDTQY

clone_size: few
v_call: TRBV4-3
j_call: TRBJ2-1
cdr3_aa: ASSRSGTGGNEQF

clone_size: NA
v_call: TRBV7-2
j_call: TRBJ1-5
cdr3_aa: ASSLSSQRSQPQH

clone_size: few
v_call: TRBV14
j_call: TRBJ2-5
cdr3_aa: ASTLGYQETQY